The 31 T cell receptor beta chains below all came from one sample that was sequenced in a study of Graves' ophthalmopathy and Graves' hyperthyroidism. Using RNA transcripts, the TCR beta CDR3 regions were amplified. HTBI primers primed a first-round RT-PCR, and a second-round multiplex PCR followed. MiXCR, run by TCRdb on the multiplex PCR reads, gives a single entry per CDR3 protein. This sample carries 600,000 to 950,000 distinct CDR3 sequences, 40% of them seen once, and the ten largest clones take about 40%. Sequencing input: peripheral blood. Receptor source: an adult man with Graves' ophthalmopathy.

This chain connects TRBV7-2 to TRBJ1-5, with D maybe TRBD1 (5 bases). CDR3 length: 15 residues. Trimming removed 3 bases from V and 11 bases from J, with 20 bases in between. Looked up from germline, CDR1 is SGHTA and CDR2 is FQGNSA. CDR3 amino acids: CASSFGGGLQETQHF. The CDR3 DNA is TGTGCCAGCAGCTTTGGGGGGGGACTCCAGGAGACCCAGCATTTT.

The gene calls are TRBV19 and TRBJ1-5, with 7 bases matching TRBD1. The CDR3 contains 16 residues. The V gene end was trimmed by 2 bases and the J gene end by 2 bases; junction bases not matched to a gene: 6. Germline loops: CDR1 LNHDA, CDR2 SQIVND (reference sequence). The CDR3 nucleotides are TGTGCCAGTAGTATAAAGACAGGGAGAGGCAATCAGCCCCAGCATTTT. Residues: CASSIKTGRGNQPQHF.

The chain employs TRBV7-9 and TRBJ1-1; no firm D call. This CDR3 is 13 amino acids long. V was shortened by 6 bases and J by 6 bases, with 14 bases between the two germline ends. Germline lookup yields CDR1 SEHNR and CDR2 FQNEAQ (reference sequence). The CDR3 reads CASRKNLVAEAFF. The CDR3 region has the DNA TGTGCCAGCAGAAAAAATTTGGTGGCTGAAGCTTTCTTT.

The CDR3 region is CASSLGTSALMNTGELFF. The CDR3 coding sequence is TGTGCCAGCAGCCTCGGGACTAGCGCCCTAATGAACACCGGGGAGCTGTTTTTT. The chain links TRBV7-9 to TRBJ2-2, with 10 bases fitting TRBD2. The ends lost 5 bases at V and 1 base at J; junction bases unmatched: 10. The CDR3 extends over 18 amino acids. In germline, CDR1 is SEHNR, CDR2 FQNEAQ (reference sequence). The whole variable domain, filled in from reference TRBV7-9 and TRBJ2-2, reads DTGVSQNPRHKITKRGQNVTFRCDPISEHNRLYWYRQTLGQGPEFLTYFQNEAQLEKSRLLSDRFSAERPKGSFSTLEIQRTEQGDSAMYLCASSLGTSALMNTGELFFGEGSRLTVL.

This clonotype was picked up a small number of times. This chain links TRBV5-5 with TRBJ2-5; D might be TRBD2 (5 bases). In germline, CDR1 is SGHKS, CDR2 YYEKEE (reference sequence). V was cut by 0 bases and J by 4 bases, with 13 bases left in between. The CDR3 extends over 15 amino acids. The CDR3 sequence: CASSLDGVVGETQYF. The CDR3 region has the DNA TGTGCCAGCAGCTTGGACGGGGTGGTGGGAGAGACCCAGTACTTC.

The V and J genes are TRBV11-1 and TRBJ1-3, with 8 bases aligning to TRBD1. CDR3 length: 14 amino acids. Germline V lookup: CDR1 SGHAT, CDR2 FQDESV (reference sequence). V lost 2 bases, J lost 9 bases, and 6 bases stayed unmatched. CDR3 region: CASSLIDRGTTIYF. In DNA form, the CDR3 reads TGTGCCAGCAGCTTAATAGACAGGGGCACCACCATATATTTT.

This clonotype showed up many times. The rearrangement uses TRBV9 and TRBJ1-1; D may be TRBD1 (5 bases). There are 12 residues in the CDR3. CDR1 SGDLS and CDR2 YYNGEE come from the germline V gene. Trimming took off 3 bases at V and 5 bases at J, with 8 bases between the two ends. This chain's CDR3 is CASSAQGTEAFF. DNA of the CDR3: TGTGCCAGCAGCGCTCAGGGAACTGAAGCTTTCTTT.

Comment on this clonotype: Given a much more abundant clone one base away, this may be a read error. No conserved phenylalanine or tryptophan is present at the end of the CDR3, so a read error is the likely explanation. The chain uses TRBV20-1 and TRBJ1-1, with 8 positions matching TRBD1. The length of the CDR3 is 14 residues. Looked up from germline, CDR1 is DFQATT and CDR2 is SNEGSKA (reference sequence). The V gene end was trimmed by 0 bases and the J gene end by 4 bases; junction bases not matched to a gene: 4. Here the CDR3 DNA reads TGCAGTGCTAGAGAGAGCGGACAGGGCACTGAAGCTTTCCTT. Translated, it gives CSARESGQGTEAFL.

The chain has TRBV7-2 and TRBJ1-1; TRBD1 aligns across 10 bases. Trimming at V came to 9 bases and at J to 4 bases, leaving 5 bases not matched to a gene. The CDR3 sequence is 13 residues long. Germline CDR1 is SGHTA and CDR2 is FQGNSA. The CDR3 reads CASLRTGGTEAFF. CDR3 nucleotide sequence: TGTGCCAGTCTACGGACAGGGGGCACTGAAGCTTTCTTT.

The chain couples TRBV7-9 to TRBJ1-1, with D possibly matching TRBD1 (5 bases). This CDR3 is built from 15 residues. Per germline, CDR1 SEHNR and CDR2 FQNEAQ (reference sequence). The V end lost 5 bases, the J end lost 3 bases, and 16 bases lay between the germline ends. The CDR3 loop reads CASSLRVGVDTEAFF. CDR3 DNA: TGTGCCAGCAGCCTCAGGGTAGGGGTCGACACTGAAGCTTTCTTT.

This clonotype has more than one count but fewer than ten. The CDR3 DNA reads TGTGCCAGCAGCCAAGATTACGGGGGGGGCTACACCTTC. Its protein is CASSQDYGGGYTF. The chain carries TRBV12-3 or TRBV12-4 and TRBJ1-2; TRBD1 might be the D (5 bases). This CDR3 spans 13 amino acids. Trimming shortened V by 6 bases and J by 8 bases, and 16 bases separated the two germline ends.

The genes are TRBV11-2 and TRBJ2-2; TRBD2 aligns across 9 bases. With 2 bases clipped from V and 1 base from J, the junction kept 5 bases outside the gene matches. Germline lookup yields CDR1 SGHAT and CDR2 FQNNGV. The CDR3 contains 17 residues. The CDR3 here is CASSLIPLAGNTGELFF. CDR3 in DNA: TGTGCCAGCAGCTTAATCCCACTAGCGGGGAACACCGGGGAGCTGTTTTTT.

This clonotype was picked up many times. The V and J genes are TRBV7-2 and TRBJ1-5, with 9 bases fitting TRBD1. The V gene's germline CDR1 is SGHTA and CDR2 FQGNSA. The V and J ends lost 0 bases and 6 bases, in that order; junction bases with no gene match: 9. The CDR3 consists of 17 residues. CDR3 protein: CASSLANVGTGTQPQHF. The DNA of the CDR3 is TGTGCCAGCAGCTTAGCGAACGTCGGGACAGGGACTCAGCCCCAGCATTTT.

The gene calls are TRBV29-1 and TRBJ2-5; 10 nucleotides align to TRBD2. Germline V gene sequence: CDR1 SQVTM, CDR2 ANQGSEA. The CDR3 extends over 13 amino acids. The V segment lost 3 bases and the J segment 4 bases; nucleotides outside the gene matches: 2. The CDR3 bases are TGCAGCGTTGAGGCTAGCGGGGGAGAGACCCAGTACTTC. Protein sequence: CSVEASGGETQYF.

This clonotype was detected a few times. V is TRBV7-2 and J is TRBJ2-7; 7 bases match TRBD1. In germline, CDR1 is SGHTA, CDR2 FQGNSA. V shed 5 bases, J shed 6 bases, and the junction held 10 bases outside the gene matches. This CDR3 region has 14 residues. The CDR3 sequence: CASSHRDSLREQYF. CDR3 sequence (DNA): TGTGCCAGCAGCCACCGGGACAGTTTGCGCGAGCAGTACTTC.

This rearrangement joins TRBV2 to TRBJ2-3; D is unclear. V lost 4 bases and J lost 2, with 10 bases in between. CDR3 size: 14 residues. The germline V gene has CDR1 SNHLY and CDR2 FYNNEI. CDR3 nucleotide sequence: TGTGCCAGCAGTGGGCCCCGGCTCACAGATACGCAGTATTTT. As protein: CASSGPRLTDTQYF. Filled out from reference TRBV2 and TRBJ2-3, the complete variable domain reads EPEVTQTPSHQVTQMGQEVILRCVPISNHLYFYWYRQILGQKVEFLVSFYNNEISEKSEIFDDQFSVERPDGSNFTLKIRSTKLEDSAMYFCASSGPRLTDTQYFGPGTRLTVL.

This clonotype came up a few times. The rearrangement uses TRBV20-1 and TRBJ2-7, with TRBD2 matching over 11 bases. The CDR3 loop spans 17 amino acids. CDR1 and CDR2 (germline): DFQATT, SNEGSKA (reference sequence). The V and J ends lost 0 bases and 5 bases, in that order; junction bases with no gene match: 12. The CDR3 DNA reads TGCAGTGCTAGAGATCTAAGTAGCGGGAGGGCCGGGGACGAGCAGTACTTC. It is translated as CSARDLSSGRAGDEQYF.

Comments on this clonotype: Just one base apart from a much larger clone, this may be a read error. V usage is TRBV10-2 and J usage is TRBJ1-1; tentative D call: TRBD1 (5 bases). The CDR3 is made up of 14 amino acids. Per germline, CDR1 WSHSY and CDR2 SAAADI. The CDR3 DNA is TGCGCCAGCAGTGAGGCAGGGTCGGACACTGGAGCTTTCTTT. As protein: CASSEAGSDTGAFF.

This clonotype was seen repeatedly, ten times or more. CDR3: CSASGPGGYTF. The CDR3 DNA reads TGCAGTGCTAGCGGCCCTGGCGGCTACACCTTC. The J gene is TRBJ1-2, the V gene TRBV20-1; the D is unclear. Germline CDR1 and CDR2: DFQATT and SNEGSKA (reference sequence). Trimming removed 3 bases at V and 8 bases at J, with 10 bases between. The CDR3 loop spans 11 amino acids.

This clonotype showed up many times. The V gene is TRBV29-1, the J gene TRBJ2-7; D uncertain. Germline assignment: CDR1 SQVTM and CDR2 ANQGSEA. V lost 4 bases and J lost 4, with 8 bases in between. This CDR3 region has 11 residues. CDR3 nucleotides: TGCAGCGTTGTTTTCGGATACGAGCAGTACTTC. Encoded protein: CSVVFGYEQYF.

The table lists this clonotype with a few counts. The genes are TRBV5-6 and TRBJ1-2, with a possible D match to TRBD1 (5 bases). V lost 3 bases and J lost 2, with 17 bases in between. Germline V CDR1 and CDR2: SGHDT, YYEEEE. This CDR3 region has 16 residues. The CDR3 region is CASSSEGGAGNYGYTF. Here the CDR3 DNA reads TGTGCCAGCAGCTCAGAAGGAGGGGCAGGGAACTATGGCTACACCTTC.

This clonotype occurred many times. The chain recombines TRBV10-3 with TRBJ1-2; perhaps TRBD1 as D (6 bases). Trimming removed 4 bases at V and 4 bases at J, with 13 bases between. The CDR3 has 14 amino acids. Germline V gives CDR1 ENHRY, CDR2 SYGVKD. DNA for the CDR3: TGTGCCATCAGTGCCCAGGGGATCGGCTATGGCTACACCTTC. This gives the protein CAISAQGIGYGYTF.

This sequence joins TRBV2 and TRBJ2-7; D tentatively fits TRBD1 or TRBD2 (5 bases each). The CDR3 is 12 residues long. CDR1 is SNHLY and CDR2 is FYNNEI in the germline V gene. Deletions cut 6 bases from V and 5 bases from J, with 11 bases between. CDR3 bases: TGTGCCAGCAGAGCGAGGGGAAACGAGCAGTACTTC. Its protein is CASRARGNEQYF.

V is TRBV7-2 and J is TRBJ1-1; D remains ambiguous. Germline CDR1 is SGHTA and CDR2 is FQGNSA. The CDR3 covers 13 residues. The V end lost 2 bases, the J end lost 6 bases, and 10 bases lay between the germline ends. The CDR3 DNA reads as TGTGCCAGCAGCTTAAACGGGGAGTCTGAAGCTTTCTTT. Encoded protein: CASSLNGESEAFF.

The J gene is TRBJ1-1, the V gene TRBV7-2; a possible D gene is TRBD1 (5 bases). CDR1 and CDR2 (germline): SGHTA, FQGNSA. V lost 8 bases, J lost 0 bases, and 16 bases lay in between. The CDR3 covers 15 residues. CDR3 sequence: CASSGPSWMNTEAFF. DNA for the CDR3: TGTGCCAGCTCAGGGCCCTCCTGGATGAACACTGAAGCTTTCTTT.

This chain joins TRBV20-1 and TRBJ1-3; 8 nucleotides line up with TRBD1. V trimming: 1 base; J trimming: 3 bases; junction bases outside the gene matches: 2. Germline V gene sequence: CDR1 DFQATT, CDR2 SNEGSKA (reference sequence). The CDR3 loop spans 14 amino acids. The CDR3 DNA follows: TGCAGTGCTAGAGCCGGACAGGGTGGAAACACCATATATTTT. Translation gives CSARAGQGGNTIYF.

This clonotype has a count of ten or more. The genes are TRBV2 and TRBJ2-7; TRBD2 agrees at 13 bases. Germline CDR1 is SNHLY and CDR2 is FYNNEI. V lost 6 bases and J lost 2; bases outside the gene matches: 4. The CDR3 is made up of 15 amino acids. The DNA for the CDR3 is TGTGCCAGCAGCCCCGGACTAGCGGGAGCCTACGAGCAGTACTTC. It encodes CASSPGLAGAYEQYF.

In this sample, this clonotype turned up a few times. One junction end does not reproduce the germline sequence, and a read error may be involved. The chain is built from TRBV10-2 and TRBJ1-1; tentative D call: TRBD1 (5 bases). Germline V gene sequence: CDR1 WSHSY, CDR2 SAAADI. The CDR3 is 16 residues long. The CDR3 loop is CASSEVAGLMGTEAFF. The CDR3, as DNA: TGTGCCAGCAGTGAAGTGGCAGGGCTGATGGGGACTGAAGCTTTCTTT.

CDR3 DNA sequence: TGCGCCAGCAGCTTGGGGGGACGGCAATCCTACGAGCAGTACTTC. It yields the protein CASSLGGRQSYEQYF. The chain is built from TRBV5-1 and TRBJ2-7; TRBD1 or TRBD2 may be the D gene (5 bases each). This CDR3 is 15 amino acids long. V lost 0 bases and J lost 1, with 11 bases in between. CDR1 SGHRS and CDR2 YFSETQ come from the germline V gene.

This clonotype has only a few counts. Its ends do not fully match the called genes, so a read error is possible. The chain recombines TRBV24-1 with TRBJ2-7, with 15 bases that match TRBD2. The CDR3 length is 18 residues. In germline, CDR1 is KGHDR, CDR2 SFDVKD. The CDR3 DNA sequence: TGTGCCAGCAGTTCAACCCTCGGACTAGCGGGAGGGGGTAACGAGCAGTACTTC. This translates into CASSSTLGLAGGGNEQYF.

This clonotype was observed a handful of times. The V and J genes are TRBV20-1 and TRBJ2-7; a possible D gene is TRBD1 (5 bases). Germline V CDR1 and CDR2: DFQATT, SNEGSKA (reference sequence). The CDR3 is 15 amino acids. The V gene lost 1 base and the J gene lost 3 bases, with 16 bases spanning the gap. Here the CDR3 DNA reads TGCAGTGCTAGAGTCGACAGCAACACCCACTACGAGCAGTACTTC. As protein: CSARVDSNTHYEQYF.